This TCR beta chain came from a study of monozygotic twins with inflammatory bowel disease. Study results and limitations: Background noise in patient repertoires may stem from differing immunosuppressive treatments.

Incorporation of UMIs carrying a 6-nucleotide sample barcode was performed by template switching. TCRdb reanalyzed the 5' RACE reads and collapses them to one entry per CDR3 protein, without DNA. Reported are around 190,000 distinct CDR3 sequences; the ten largest clones contain 1.6%. This CDR3 region has 13 residues. Germline V gives CDR1 SGHRS, CDR2 YFSETQ. Points on this clonotype: Its antigen remains unknown.

For every donor, one blood sample of 2 to 2.5 ml was drawn. RNA in its total form was extracted from whole blood, and T cells were not sorted. The sequence derives from a human donor with ulcerative colitis or Crohn's disease, or a healthy co-twin of an affected twin (not recorded which). This chain connects TRBV5-1 to TRBJ2-5. Input material: blood. CDR3 in amino acids: CASSFIAPETQYF.